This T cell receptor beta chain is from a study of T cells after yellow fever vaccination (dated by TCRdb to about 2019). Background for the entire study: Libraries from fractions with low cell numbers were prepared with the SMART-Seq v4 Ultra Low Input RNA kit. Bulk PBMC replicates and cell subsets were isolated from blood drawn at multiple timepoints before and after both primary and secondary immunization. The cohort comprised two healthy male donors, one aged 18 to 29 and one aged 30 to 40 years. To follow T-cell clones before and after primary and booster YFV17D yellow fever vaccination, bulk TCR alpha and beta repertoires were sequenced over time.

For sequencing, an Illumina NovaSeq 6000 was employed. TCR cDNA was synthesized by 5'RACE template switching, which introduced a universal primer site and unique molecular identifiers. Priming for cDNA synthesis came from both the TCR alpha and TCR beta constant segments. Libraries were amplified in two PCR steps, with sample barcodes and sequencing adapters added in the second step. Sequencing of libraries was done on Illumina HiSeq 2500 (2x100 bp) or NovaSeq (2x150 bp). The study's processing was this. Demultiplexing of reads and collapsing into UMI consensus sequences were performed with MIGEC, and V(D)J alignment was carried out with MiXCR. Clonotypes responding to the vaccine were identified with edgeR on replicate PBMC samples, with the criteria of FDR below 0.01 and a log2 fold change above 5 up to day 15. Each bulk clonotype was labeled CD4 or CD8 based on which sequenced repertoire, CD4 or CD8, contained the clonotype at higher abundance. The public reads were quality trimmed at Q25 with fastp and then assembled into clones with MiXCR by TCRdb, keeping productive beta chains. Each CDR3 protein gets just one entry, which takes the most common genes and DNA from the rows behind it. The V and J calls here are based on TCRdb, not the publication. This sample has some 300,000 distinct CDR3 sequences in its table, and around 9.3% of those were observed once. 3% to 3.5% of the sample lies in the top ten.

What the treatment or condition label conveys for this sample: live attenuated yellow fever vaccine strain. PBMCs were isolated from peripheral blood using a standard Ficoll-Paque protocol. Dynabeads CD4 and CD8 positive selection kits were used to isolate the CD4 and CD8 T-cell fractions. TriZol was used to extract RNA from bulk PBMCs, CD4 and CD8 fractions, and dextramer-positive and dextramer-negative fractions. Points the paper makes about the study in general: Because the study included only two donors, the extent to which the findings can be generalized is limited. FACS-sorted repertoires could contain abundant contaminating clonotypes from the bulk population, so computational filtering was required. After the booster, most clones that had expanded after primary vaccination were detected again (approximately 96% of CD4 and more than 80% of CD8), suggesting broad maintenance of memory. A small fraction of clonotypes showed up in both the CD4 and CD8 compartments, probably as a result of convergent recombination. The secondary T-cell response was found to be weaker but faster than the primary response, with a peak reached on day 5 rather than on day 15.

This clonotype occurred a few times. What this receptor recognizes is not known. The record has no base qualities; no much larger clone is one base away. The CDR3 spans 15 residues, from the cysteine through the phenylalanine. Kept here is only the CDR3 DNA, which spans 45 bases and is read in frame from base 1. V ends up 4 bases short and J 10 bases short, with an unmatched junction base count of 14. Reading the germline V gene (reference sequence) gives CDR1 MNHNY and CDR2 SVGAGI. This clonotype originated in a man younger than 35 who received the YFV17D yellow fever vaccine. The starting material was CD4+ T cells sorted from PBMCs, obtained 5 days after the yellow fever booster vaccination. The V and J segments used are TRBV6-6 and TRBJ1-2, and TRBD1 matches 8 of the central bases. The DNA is TGTGCCAGCAGTTTCCCGCAGGGGGCCCTCCTCCTCTACACCTTC. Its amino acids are CASSFPQGALLLYTF.